This entry lists 21 T cell receptor beta chains sequenced from one sample in a study of blood T cell repertoires in COVID-19. Generated by immunoSEQ multiplex PCR, the TCRdb table keeps only in-frame clones and is missing some. The top ten clones hold 5.5% to 7.5% of a sample with approximately 50,000 clones, about 85% of them seen once. What was sequenced was peripheral blood. Every receptor here comes from a man aged 55-75 years with acute or convalescent COVID-19.

The chain employs TRBV3-1 (or the pseudogene TRBV3-2) and TRBJ1-6, with D maybe TRBD1 (6 bases). V dropped 8 bases and J dropped 8 bases, with 16 bases sitting between them. Germline CDR1 LGHDT, CDR2 YNNKEL (reference sequence). The CDR3 length is 14 residues. The CDR3 spells CASSRQAGDSPLHF. In DNA, the CDR3 is TGTGCCAGCTCCCGCCAGGCAGGGGATTCACCCCTCCACTTT.

This chain joins TRBV5-1 and TRBJ2-2; D is perhaps TRBD2 (5 bases). Germline V gene data show CDR1 as SGHRS and CDR2 as YFSETQ. The V end lost 5 bases, the J end lost 5 bases, and 10 bases lay between the germline ends. The CDR3 extends over 13 amino acids. The CDR3 DNA reads TGCGCCAGCAGGGACGGGGATACCGGGGAGCTGTTTTTT. It encodes CASRDGDTGELFF. The full variable domain, in which reference TRBV5-1 and TRBJ2-2 provide the parts outside the CDR3, is KAGVTQTPRYLIKTRGQQVTLSCSPISGHRSVSWYQQTPGQGLQFLFEYFSETQRNKGNFPGRFSGRQFSNSRSEMNVSTLELGDSALYLCASRDGDTGELFFGEGSRLTVL.

This chain connects TRBV9 to TRBJ2-7; 8 nucleotides match TRBD1. V lost 4 bases to trimming and J lost 6 bases; unmatched junction nucleotides: 12. The germline CDR1 and CDR2 sequences are SGDLS and YYNGEE. The CDR3 is 15 residues long. CDR3 bases: TGTGCCAGCAGCCCTCGGGGACAGGACTTCCTCGAGCAGTACTTC. Encoded protein: CASSPRGQDFLEQYF.

V gene TRBV30 combines with J gene TRBJ2-5, with 8 bases aligning to TRBD2. The CDR3 has 16 amino acids. Trimming cost V 4 bases and J 4 bases; bases outside gene matches: 14. CDR1 GTSNPN and CDR2 SVGIG come from the germline V gene (reference sequence). This CDR3 is CAWTPFGKSGRETQYF. The CDR3 DNA reads as TGTGCCTGGACCCCGTTCGGAAAGAGCGGGAGAGAGACCCAGTACTTC.

This chain connects TRBV28 to TRBJ2-7; D might be TRBD2 (5 bases). This CDR3 contains 12 residues. The V end was cut by 3 bases, the J end by 4 bases, with 7 bases between. Germline-derived CDR1 and CDR2 are MDHEN and SYDVKM. DNA of the CDR3: TGTGCCAGCAGTTTGCGGAGGTACGAGCAGTACTTC. It codes for CASSLRRYEQYF.

The chain joins TRBV24-1 to TRBJ2-3; 8 bases fit TRBD1. The junction had 3 bases not matched to a gene; V was cut back by 10 bases and J by 1 base. Germline V CDR1 and CDR2: KGHDR, SFDVKD. This CDR3 has 13 residues. This CDR3 is CATMGQGTDTQYF. DNA for the CDR3: TGTGCCACAATGGGACAGGGCACAGATACGCAGTATTTT.

The CDR3 reads CASSLDPGGGNEQFF. CDR3 DNA sequence: TGCGCCAGCAGCTTGGATCCAGGGGGCGGAAATGAGCAGTTCTTC. This sequence joins TRBV5-1 and TRBJ2-1; 8 positions match TRBD1. The CDR3 sequence is 15 residues long. Germline loops: CDR1 SGHRS, CDR2 YFSETQ. Trimming at V came to 0 bases and at J to 7 bases, leaving 6 bases not matched to a gene. Filled out from reference TRBV5-1 and TRBJ2-1, the complete variable domain reads KAGVTQTPRYLIKTRGQQVTLSCSPISGHRSVSWYQQTPGQGLQFLFEYFSETQRNKGNFPGRFSGRQFSNSRSEMNVSTLELGDSALYLCASSLDPGGGNEQFFGPGTRLTVL.

The chain has TRBV3-1 (or the pseudogene TRBV3-2) and TRBJ1-4; D unresolved. V was cut by 4 bases and J by 8 bases, with 11 bases left in between. The germline V gene encodes CDR1 LGHDT and CDR2 YNNKEL (reference sequence). The CDR3 totals 13 residues. The CDR3 loop reads CASSRRGEEKLFF. DNA of the CDR3: TGTGCCAGCAGCCGGAGAGGTGAGGAAAAACTGTTTTTT.

J is TRBJ2-1 and V is TRBV3-1 (or the pseudogene TRBV3-2); 12 bases line up with TRBD2. Germline CDR1 reads LGHDT; CDR2 reads YNNKEL (reference sequence). V was clipped by 1 base and J by 9 bases; unmatched bases: 7. The CDR3 length is 16 residues. The CDR3 DNA follows: TGTGCCAGCAGCCAAGGTCCGACTAGCGGGAGCGCTGAGCAGTTCTTC. Its protein product is CASSQGPTSGSAEQFF.

V gene TRBV29-1 combines with J gene TRBJ2-3; weak D call: TRBD2 (5 bases). This CDR3 has 14 amino acids. Germline assignment: CDR1 SQVTM and CDR2 ANQGSEA. Deletions cut 4 bases from V and 3 bases from J, with 14 bases between. The CDR3 sequence is CSVVGVVSTDTQYF. DNA of the CDR3: TGCAGCGTTGTCGGGGTCGTTTCGACAGATACGCAGTATTTT.

The chain combines TRBV5-1 with TRBJ2-3; D call uncertain. CDR3 length: 15 residues. Germline lookup yields CDR1 SGHRS and CDR2 YFSETQ. V was pared by 4 bases and J by 0 bases, with 12 bases between. The CDR3 is CASSPPDGSTDTQYF. In DNA, the CDR3 is TGCGCCAGCAGCCCACCCGACGGGAGCACAGATACGCAGTATTTT.

The chain has TRBV7-3 and TRBJ2-1; 9 bases are shared with TRBD1. Germline CDR1 SGHTA, CDR2 FQGTGA. Germline trimming cut 4 bases from V and 5 bases from J; bases unmatched to any gene: 3. This CDR3 has 14 amino acids. CDR3 region: CASSSRDRDNEQFF. CDR3 nucleotide sequence: TGTGCCAGCAGCTCCCGGGACAGGGACAATGAGCAGTTCTTC.

The chain is built from TRBV29-1 and TRBJ1-2; 11 bases line up with TRBD1. This CDR3 is 14 amino acids long. V shed 4 bases, J shed 4 bases, and the junction held 5 bases outside the gene matches. Germline CDR1 and CDR2: SQVTM and ANQGSEA. The CDR3 here is CSVVLGTGGYGYTF. CDR3 sequence (DNA): TGCAGCGTTGTACTCGGGACAGGGGGCTATGGCTACACCTTC.

This clone was counted only a few times. J is TRBJ2-7 and V is TRBV28, with D possibly being TRBD1 (5 bases). This CDR3 spans 12 amino acids. Germline V gene sequence: CDR1 MDHEN, CDR2 SYDVKM. The V end lost 6 bases, the J end lost 5 bases, and 11 bases lay between the germline ends. CDR3 amino acids: CASRTARNEQYF. CDR3 sequence (DNA): TGTGCCAGCAGGACAGCCAGGAACGAGCAGTACTTC.

The chain uses TRBV18 and TRBJ1-1; 10 nucleotides align to TRBD1. Losses at the gene ends were 5 bases for V and 5 bases for J; bases not matched to a gene: 5. Germline-derived CDR1 and CDR2 are KGHSH and LQKENI. This CDR3 has 14 residues. The CDR3 DNA follows: TGTGCCAGCTCATCCGGGACAGGGGTTACTGAAGCTTTCTTT. Translating gives CASSSGTGVTEAFF.

V and J are TRBV3-1 (or the pseudogene TRBV3-2) and TRBJ2-3; no clear D. The length of the CDR3 is 12 residues. V dropped 2 bases and J dropped 5 bases, with 5 bases sitting between them. Per germline, CDR1 LGHDT and CDR2 YNNKEL (reference sequence). CDR3 nucleotide sequence: TGTGCCAGCAGCCAAATAGAAGATACGCAGTATTTT. It codes for CASSQIEDTQYF.

The rearrangement uses TRBV7-9 and TRBJ2-1, with TRBD2 identical over 10 bases. The germline V gene encodes CDR1 SEHNR and CDR2 FQNEAQ (reference sequence). Unmatched junction bases numbered 11, after V lost 5 bases and J lost 7 bases. The CDR3 is 16 amino acids. Here the CDR3 reads CASSPFGQREGNEQFF. The CDR3 DNA follows: TGTGCCAGCAGCCCTTTTGGTCAGCGGGAGGGGAATGAGCAGTTCTTC.

This sequence joins TRBV7-2 and TRBJ2-1; 8 nucleotides match TRBD2. The CDR3 spans 14 residues. After removal of 7 bases from V and 9 bases from J, the junction contained 11 bases not matched to a gene. From germline, CDR1 is SGHTA and CDR2 FQGNSA. CDR3 sequence (DNA): TGTGCCAGCAACCCCCGGGGGACTAGATTTGAGCAGTTCTTC. Protein sequence: CASNPRGTRFEQFF.

By share, this clone ranks as medium-sized. The V and J genes are TRBV2 and TRBJ2-7; D perhaps matches TRBD1 (5 bases). Germline V gene data show CDR1 as SNHLY and CDR2 as FYNNEI. The CDR3 is 13 residues long. V was pared by 4 bases and J by 7 bases, with 14 bases between. CDR3 loop: CASSVGAQREQYF. DNA of the CDR3: TGTGCCAGCAGTGTAGGGGCCCAGAGAGAGCAGTACTTC.

V is TRBV7-9 and J is TRBJ1-1; 9 bases match TRBD1. This CDR3 contains 12 residues. J lost 6 bases, V lost 5 bases, and 1 base had no gene match. Germline V gene lookup returns CDR1 SEHNR and CDR2 FQNEAQ (reference sequence). As DNA, the CDR3 is TGTGCCAGCAGCCGGGACAGGGCTGAAGCTTTCTTT. Amino acids: CASSRDRAEAFF.

The genes are TRBV3-1 (or the pseudogene TRBV3-2) and TRBJ2-4, with a weak D call TRBD2 (6 bases). Per germline, CDR1 LGHDT and CDR2 YNNKEL (reference sequence). The CDR3 spans 17 residues. Trimming shortened V by 1 base and J by 1 base, and 14 bases separated the two germline ends. In nucleotides, the CDR3 is TGTGCCAGCAGCCAAGGGGGAGGCGGGACTGCCAAAAACATTCAGTACTTC. This sequence encodes CASSQGGGGTAKNIQYF.